These 28 T cell receptor beta chains were all obtained from the same sample, sequenced in a study of blood T cell repertoires in COVID-19. Only in-frame clones appear in the TCRdb table, and some are missing; sequencing was by immunoSEQ multiplex PCR. The data contain roughly 180,000 clones, 75% to 90% of them singletons. Material: PBMCs or T cells enriched from blood (not recorded which). The receptors originated from a woman aged 50 to 60 who had recovered from COVID-19.

The chain carries TRBV11-2 and TRBJ1-1; D is possibly TRBD1 (5 bases). The V gene's germline CDR1 is SGHAT and CDR2 FQNNGV. With 1 base removed from V and 5 bases from J, the gap between germline ends came to 11 bases. The CDR3 runs to 14 residues. The CDR3: CASSLGMRGTEAFF. The CDR3 DNA sequence: TGTGCCAGCAGCTTAGGAATGCGGGGGACTGAAGCTTTCTTT.

The chain joins TRBV7-6 to TRBJ1-3, with TRBD1 as a possible D gene (5 bases). The germline V gene has CDR1 SGHVS and CDR2 FNYEAQ. The CDR3 has 16 amino acids. V was pared by 0 bases and J by 4 bases, with 13 bases between. CDR3 protein: CASSLASVTVGNTIYF. CDR3 coding DNA: TGTGCCAGCAGCTTAGCGTCTGTGACAGTCGGAAACACCATATATTTT.

The chain employs TRBV15 and TRBJ1-2; D is unresolved. Germline assignment: CDR1 LNHNV and CDR2 YYDKDF (reference sequence). V was cut by 0 bases and J by 4 bases, with 9 bases left in between. CDR3 size: 14 residues. DNA for the CDR3: TGTGCCACCAGCAGAGATCACGGGATCTATGGCTACACCTTC. Its translation: CATSRDHGIYGYTF.

J is TRBJ2-1 and V is TRBV7-2, with a tentative D call TRBD1 (6 bases). The CDR3 consists of 14 residues. The V gene lost 2 bases and the J gene lost 9 bases, with 14 bases spanning the gap. CDR1 SGHTA and CDR2 FQGNSA come from the germline V gene. The CDR3 DNA sequence: TGTGCCAGCAGCTTACAGGACAGCTCTATTGAGCAGTTCTTC. This sequence encodes CASSLQDSSIEQFF.

This chain links TRBV10-2 with TRBJ1-1; maybe TRBD1 (5 bases). V lost 7 bases and J lost 0, with 18 bases in between. Germline V gene data show CDR1 as WSHSY and CDR2 as SAAADI. The CDR3 loop spans 16 amino acids. The CDR3 coding sequence is TGCGCCAGCATTATGGCGCGAGCAGGGTTGAACACTGAAGCTTTCTTT. Encoded protein: CASIMARAGLNTEAFF.

This clone was seen once. The chain couples TRBV5-8 to TRBJ1-1; no clear D. Germline V gene sequence: CDR1 SGHTS, CDR2 YDEGEE. The CDR3 extends over 12 amino acids. V lost 4 bases to trimming and J lost 3 bases, with 7 bases between them. In nucleotides, the CDR3 is TGTGCCAGCAGCCGTGTATACACTGAAGCTTTCTTT. Its translation is CASSRVYTEAFF. Complete variable domain (other parts from reference TRBV5-8 and TRBJ1-1): EAGVTQSPTHLIKTRGQQATLRCSPISGHTSVYWYQQALGLGLQFLLWYDEGEERNRGNFPPRFSGRQFPNYSSELNVNALELEDSALYLCASSRVYTEAFFGQGTRLTVV.

This sequence joins TRBV6-2 or TRBV6-3 and TRBJ2-1, with TRBD2 matching over 7 bases. Per germline, CDR1 MNHEY and CDR2 SVGEGT. The CDR3 is 14 residues long. Unmatched junction bases numbered 10, after V lost 6 bases and J lost 8 bases. This chain's CDR3 is CASSHLREVHEQFF. The CDR3, as DNA: TGTGCCAGCAGCCACCTCCGGGAGGTCCATGAGCAGTTCTTC.

The chain has TRBV27 and TRBJ1-2; 9 bases match TRBD1. With 2 bases clipped from V and 7 bases from J, the junction kept 8 bases outside the gene matches. Germline loops: CDR1 MNHEY, CDR2 SMNVEV (reference sequence). The CDR3 sequence is 15 residues long. CDR3 coding DNA: TGTGCCAGCAGTTTAAATCAGGGACAGGGAGCTGGCTACACCTTC. This encodes CASSLNQGQGAGYTF.

This clone appeared a few times. The chain recombines TRBV29-1 with TRBJ2-1, with 8 bases aligning to TRBD2. This CDR3 has 16 amino acids. V trimming: 7 bases; J trimming: 4 bases; junction bases outside the gene matches: 15. Per the germline V gene, CDR1 is SQVTM and CDR2 is ANQGSEA. CDR3 sequence reads: CSGRGGGSPPYNEQFF. The CDR3 nucleotides read TGCAGCGGCAGAGGCGGGGGGTCCCCACCTTACAATGAGCAGTTCTTC.

The chain employs TRBV2 and TRBJ2-5; 7 nucleotides agree with TRBD2. Trimming took 6 bases from V and 5 from J; bases not matched to a gene: 3. Germline values: CDR1 SNHLY, CDR2 FYNNEI. The CDR3 sequence is 12 residues long. The DNA of the CDR3 is TGTGCCAGCAGAGTAGCGGGTGAGACCCAGTACTTC. This codes for CASRVAGETQYF.

This clone was picked up one time. The rearrangement links TRBV6-5 to TRBJ1-2, with D tentatively TRBD1 (5 bases). V gave up 4 bases and J gave up 4 bases, with 16 bases separating them. Germline assignment: CDR1 MNHEY and CDR2 SVGAGI. The CDR3 extends over 15 amino acids. CDR3 region: CASSSGQGSLYGYTF. CDR3 DNA sequence: TGTGCCAGCAGTTCCGGGCAGGGAAGCCTCTATGGCTACACCTTC.

This clone was detected once. The chain couples TRBV29-1 to TRBJ2-3, with TRBD2 matching 12 bases. V gave up 3 bases and J gave up 2 bases; unmatched junction bases: 3. CDR3 length equals 15 residues. Germline CDR1 reads SQVTM; CDR2 reads ANQGSEA. As DNA, the CDR3 is TGCAGCGTTGATGGACTAGCGGGGATCACAGATACGCAGTATTTT. It is translated as CSVDGLAGITDTQYF.

The chain carries TRBV5-5 and TRBJ2-7; no reliable D call. V was trimmed by 2 bases and J by 4 bases, leaving 13 bases between them. The length of the CDR3 is 14 residues. Germline V gives CDR1 SGHKS, CDR2 YYEKEE (reference sequence). The CDR3 reads CASSFTAGAYEQYV. The CDR3 bases are TGTGCCAGCAGCTTTACGGCCGGAGCTTACGAGCAGTACGTC.

This clone has a handful of counts. The CDR3: CASSRGLGVDTQYF. CDR3 nucleotides: TGTGCCAGCAGCCGTGGACTAGGAGTAGATACGCAGTATTTT. The chain carries TRBV7-2 and TRBJ2-3, with 7 bases that match TRBD2. Per the germline V gene, CDR1 is SGHTA and CDR2 is FQGNSA. Trimming removed 5 bases from V and 5 bases from J; junction bases left unmatched: 7. This CDR3 is built from 14 residues.

This clone has a single count. The chain recombines TRBV7-6 with TRBJ2-5, with D perhaps matching TRBD2 (6 bases). The CDR3 covers 16 residues. Deletions cut 4 bases from V and 4 bases from J, with 19 bases between. The germline gives CDR1 SGHVS, CDR2 FNYEAQ. The chain's CDR3 is CASSSDPRGARETQYF. The CDR3 nucleotides read TGTGCCAGCAGCTCAGACCCCCGCGGGGCCCGAGAGACCCAGTACTTC. The full variable domain, its missing parts supplied by reference TRBV7-6 and TRBJ2-5, is GAGVSQSPRYKVTKRGQDVALRCDPISGHVSLYWYRQALGQGPEFLTYFNYEAQQDKSGLPNDRFSAERPEGSISTLTIQRTEQRDSAMYRCASSSDPRGARETQYFGPGTRLLVL.

The V call is TRBV25-1, the J call TRBJ1-5, with D perhaps TRBD1 (5 bases). The length of the CDR3 is 13 residues. Germline V gene sequence: CDR1 MGHDK, CDR2 SYGVNS. Between the trimmed V and J ends, which lost 3 bases and 6 bases, there was a span of 9 bases. Written as DNA, the CDR3 is TGTGCCAGCAGTGATTATGGGGCTCAGCCCCAGCATTTT. It codes for CASSDYGAQPQHF.

The chain combines TRBV7-3 with TRBJ1-1, with D tentatively TRBD1 (6 bases). V was pared by 5 bases and J by 1 base, with 14 bases between. CDR3 length equals 15 residues. Per the germline V gene, CDR1 is SGHTA and CDR2 is FQGTGA. The CDR3 sequence is CASSQSDRKNTEAFF. The DNA for the CDR3 is TGTGCCAGCAGCCAATCGGACAGAAAGAACACTGAAGCTTTCTTT.

The rearrangement joins TRBV19 to TRBJ2-3; D perhaps matches TRBD2 (7 bases). V lost 6 bases and J lost 3, with 13 bases in between. Germline assignment: CDR1 LNHDA and CDR2 SQIVND (reference sequence). The CDR3 has 14 residues. The DNA of the CDR3 is TGTGCCAGTAGACCTCGGGGGGCGACAGATACGCAGTATTTT. Its translation is CASRPRGATDTQYF.

In its sample, this clone was seen once. This rearrangement joins TRBV2 to TRBJ1-4; perhaps TRBD1 as D (6 bases). Trimming pared 10 bases from V and 1 base from J, leaving 13 bases between. The CDR3 has 14 amino acids. Germline CDR1 reads SNHLY; CDR2 reads FYNNEI. CDR3 coding DNA: TGTGCCACAGAACAGGGCGGAACTAATGAAAAACTGTTTTTT. Translating it yields CATEQGGTNEKLFF.

This chain links TRBV6-5 with TRBJ2-5, with 8 bases aligning to TRBD1. J lost 3 bases, V lost 6 bases, and 3 bases had no gene match. CDR3 size: 13 residues. Germline V gives CDR1 MNHEY, CDR2 SVGAGI. CDR3 region: CASRGDRKETQYF. The CDR3, as DNA: TGTGCCAGCAGGGGGGACAGGAAAGAGACCCAGTACTTC.

The table lists this clone with a few counts. This chain links TRBV14 with TRBJ2-1; 11 bases are shared with TRBD2. CDR1 is SGHDN and CDR2 is FVKESK in the germline V gene. The CDR3 covers 17 residues. J was trimmed by 4 bases and V by 3 bases; bases with no gene match: 8. The CDR3 coding sequence is TGTGCCAGCAGCCACCTAGCGGGGGGCTTTTCATACAATGAGCAGTTCTTC. It codes for CASSHLAGGFSYNEQFF. The whole variable domain, remainder taken from reference TRBV14 and TRBJ2-1, is EAGVTQFPSHSVIEKGQTVTLRCDPISGHDNLYWYRRVMGKEIKFLLHFVKESKQDESGMPNNRFLAERTGGTYSTLKVQPAELEDSGVYFCASSHLAGGFSYNEQFFGPGTRLTVL.

The V and J genes are TRBV12-3 or TRBV12-4 and TRBJ1-1; maybe TRBD1 (5 bases). The CDR3 loop spans 13 amino acids. Trimming shortened V by 6 bases and J by 7 bases, and 15 bases separated the two germline ends. The CDR3 DNA reads TGTGCCAGCAGAACGGCAGGGAAGGGTGAAGCTTTCTTT. Residues: CASRTAGKGEAFF.

This clone showed up many times. The chain carries TRBV4-1 and TRBJ2-2; 10 nucleotides align to TRBD2. The CDR3 runs 17 residues. CDR1 is MGHRA, CDR2 YSYEKL, per germline. V was clipped by 1 base and J by 6 bases; unmatched bases: 8. The chain's CDR3 is CASSQVDLGLASGELFF. In DNA, the CDR3 is TGCGCCAGCAGCCAAGTGGATTTGGGACTAGCGTCCGGGGAGCTGTTTTTT.

The rearrangement joins TRBV6-4 to TRBJ2-3; 7 bases line up with TRBD2. CDR1 is MRHNA, CDR2 SNTAGT, per germline. The CDR3 extends over 18 amino acids. V lost 0 bases and J lost 2; bases outside the gene matches: 11. CDR3 sequence reads: CASSDSAGGGGNTDTQYF. CDR3 in DNA: TGTGCCAGCAGTGACTCGGCAGGCGGGGGAGGGAACACAGATACGCAGTATTTT.

The chain employs TRBV7-2 and TRBJ1-4; maybe TRBD1 (6 bases). Germline loops: CDR1 SGHTA, CDR2 FQGNSA. The ends were cut back, 0 bases at V and 10 bases at J, with 18 bases in the middle. This CDR3 is 16 amino acids long. The CDR3 protein is CASSLAAGARGVKLFF. The DNA for the CDR3 is TGTGCCAGCAGCTTAGCGGCAGGGGCCCGGGGGGTAAAACTGTTTTTT.

This clone was counted only a few times. This chain joins TRBV27 and TRBJ2-1; 8 bases line up with TRBD1. The V and J ends lost 5 bases and 8 bases, in that order; junction bases with no gene match: 11. The CDR3 is 15 residues long. Germline V CDR1 and CDR2: MNHEY, SMNVEV (reference sequence). CDR3 nucleotides: TGTGCCAGCAGTGTCCTCGGGACAGGTAGGGATGAGCAGTTCTTC. Translation: CASSVLGTGRDEQFF.

The CDR3 region is CASSVSVAFF. Written as DNA, the CDR3 is TGTGCCAGCAGCGTATCGGTGGCTTTCTTT. This chain connects TRBV7-9 to TRBJ1-1; no clear D. V was cut by 5 bases and J by 11 bases, with 9 bases left in between. The CDR3 consists of 10 residues. CDR1 and CDR2 from the germline V gene are SEHNR and FQNEAQ (reference sequence).

The chain combines TRBV11-2 with TRBJ2-7, with a tentative D call TRBD2 (6 bases). The CDR3 runs 15 residues. Germline V CDR1 and CDR2: SGHAT, FQNNGV. Trimming took 0 bases from V and 3 from J, leaving 12 bases between them. CDR3 sequence: CASSLEAGRGYEQYV. CDR3 in DNA: TGTGCCAGCAGCTTAGAGGCGGGGCGGGGCTACGAGCAGTACGTC.